This T cell receptor (beta chain) came from a study of blood T cell repertoires in COVID-19. The overall study: From the United States, Italy and Spain came samples of acute and convalescent COVID-19. Nucleic acid was either cDNA or gDNA, and it came from T cells, B-cell-depleted T cells, or PBMCs.

V shed 1 base and J 6 bases; nucleotides not matched to a gene: 4. The CDR3 has 15 amino acids. Per germline, CDR1 LGHDT and CDR2 YNNKEL (reference sequence). Under the authors' procedure: Scientists estimated how many nucleated cells there were by amplifying reference gene primers. Some clones are missing from TCRdb's copy, which holds only in-frame ones; the method was immunoSEQ multiplex PCR. V, J and clone size are taken as reported in that table, and D and trimming were inferred from the DNA itself. The table includes about 290,000 clones, roughly 80% detected once. Specimen: peripheral blood. The chain carries TRBV3-1 (or the pseudogene TRBV3-2) and TRBJ2-3; 10 nucleotides align to TRBD2. The clonotype comes from a woman in her fifties or sixties with active or convalescent COVID-19. Written as DNA, the CDR3 is TGTGCCAGCAGCCAAGCTAGCGGGAGTAGGGATACGCAGTATTTT. Its translation: CASSQASGSRDTQYF.